This T cell receptor beta chain was identified during a study of control samples from healthy donors and cancer patients. The CDR3 is made up of 14 amino acids. Trimming removed 6 bases from V and 0 bases from J, with 11 bases in between. Germline CDR1 is LNHDA and CDR2 is SQIVND (reference sequence). The data were produced by immunoSEQ multiplex PCR, yet TCRdb's version contains in-frame clones alone and is incomplete. The table records approximately 160,000 clones, approximately 92% of them present only once. Input material: blood. This chain uses TRBV19 with TRBJ1-1; D not certain. The TCR sequence derives from a woman aged 55-69 years in good health. DNA for the CDR3: TGTGCCAGTAGAAGTACACGGGTGAACACTGAAGCTTTCTTT. Protein sequence: CASRSTRVNTEAFF.